The 16 T cell receptor beta chains below come from one sample, sequenced in a study of T cell responses to AZD1222 COVID-19 vaccine (dated by TCRdb to 2020 to 2023). Library preparation was by the immunoSEQ multiplex PCR assay. Entries here come from immuneACCESS through TCRdb and include only in-frame sequences with V and J called. Some clones fail to appear in such tables; in the studies checked, an unresolved V gene covers under half of the shortfall, and the cause of the remainder is unknown. A total of 100,000 to 120,000 clones appear in this sample, about 92% of them only once. The ten largest clonotypes hold approximately 3.1% of the sample. The time point label, as the study defines it: baseline before first vaccination. The treatment or condition label here, explained by the study, means: meningococcal conjugate vaccine given as trial control. This sample comprised peripheral blood, obtained on day 0 of MenACWY control vaccination. These receptor sequences come from an adult in good health.

The chain links TRBV9 to TRBJ2-3, with 8 bases matching TRBD1. Per germline, CDR1 SGDLS and CDR2 YYNGEE. Trimming at V came to 3 bases and at J to 1 base, leaving 1 base not matched to a gene. CDR3 length equals 14 residues. The CDR3, as DNA: TGTGCCAGCAGCGCGGGACAGGGCACAGATACGCAGTATTTT. Encoded protein: CASSAGQGTDTQYF. Looking up the rest from reference TRBV9 and TRBJ2-3 gives the full variable domain: DSGVTQTPKHLITATGQRVTLRCSPRSGDLSVYWYQQSLDQGLQFLIQYYNGEERAKGNILERFSAQQFPDLHSELNLSSLELGDSALYFCASSAGQGTDTQYFGPGTRLTVL.

The V call is TRBV7-2, the J call TRBJ2-3, with D perhaps matching TRBD1 (6 bases). Germline lookup yields CDR1 SGHTA and CDR2 FQGNSA. Deletions cut 1 base from V and 0 bases from J, with 11 bases between. The CDR3 sequence is 16 residues long. CDR3 in amino acids: CASSLGGQGSTDTQYF. The CDR3 DNA is TGTGCCAGCAGCTTAGGGGGGCAGGGGAGCACAGATACGCAGTATTTT. The whole variable domain, remainder taken from reference TRBV7-2 and TRBJ2-3, is GAGVSQSPSNKVTEKGKDVELRCDPISGHTALYWYRQSLGQGLEFLIYFQGNSAPDKSGLPSDRFSAERTGGSVSTLTIQRTQQEDSAVYLCASSLGGQGSTDTQYFGPGTRLTVL.

The rearrangement links TRBV9 to TRBJ2-5; 7 nucleotides match TRBD2. Germline trimming cut 0 bases from V and 5 bases from J; bases unmatched to any gene: 10. CDR3 size: 16 residues. Germline V gene lookup returns CDR1 SGDLS and CDR2 YYNGEE. CDR3 nucleotides: TGTGCCAGCAGCGTAGGGGGAGGGAGAAGGTTGGAGACCCAGTACTTC. Translation: CASSVGGGRRLETQYF.

This chain joins TRBV5-6 and TRBJ2-5; 8 bases map to TRBD1. Trimming at V came to 4 bases and at J to 4 bases, leaving 6 bases not matched to a gene. This CDR3 has 14 amino acids. Germline loops: CDR1 SGHDT, CDR2 YYEEEE. CDR3: CASSTGQVGETQYF. The CDR3 DNA follows: TGTGCCAGCAGCACGGGACAGGTGGGAGAGACCCAGTACTTC.

This clone has a single count. The genes are TRBV16 and TRBJ1-2, with 8 bases aligning to TRBD1. The CDR3 contains 15 residues. Germline V gene sequence: CDR1 KGHSY, CDR2 FQNENV. After removal of 4 bases from V and 8 bases from J, the junction contained 12 bases not matched to a gene. The CDR3 loop is CASSRETGAGIGYTF. The CDR3 DNA reads as TGTGCCAGCAGCCGCGAGACAGGGGCAGGTATCGGCTACACCTTC.

The chain recombines TRBV5-1 with TRBJ2-3; TRBD2 matches 10 bases. There are 19 residues in the CDR3. Germline values: CDR1 SGHRS, CDR2 YFSETQ. J gave up 1 base and V 4 bases, and 15 bases lay outside the gene matches. The CDR3: CASSPMSGGAPLGTDTQYF. In DNA form, the CDR3 reads TGCGCCAGCAGCCCCATGAGCGGGGGGGCTCCCCTTGGCACAGATACGCAGTATTTT.

The chain joins TRBV27 to TRBJ1-4, with D possibly TRBD1 on 6 matching bases. This CDR3 is 16 amino acids long. The germline CDR1 and CDR2 sequences are MNHEY and SMNVEV (reference sequence). Trimming removed 6 bases from V and 4 bases from J, with 18 bases in between. CDR3 nucleotide sequence: TGTGCCAGCAGCCCAATAGGACAGAACTTTAATGAAAAACTGTTTTTT. It translates to CASSPIGQNFNEKLFF.

V is TRBV7-9 and J is TRBJ1-5; D unclear. V lost 5 bases, J lost 3 bases, and 11 bases lay in between. This CDR3 contains 14 residues. The V gene's germline CDR1 is SEHNR and CDR2 FQNEAQ (reference sequence). CDR3 amino acids: CASSPDGFNQPQHF. CDR3 sequence (DNA): TGTGCCAGCAGCCCTGACGGTTTCAATCAGCCCCAGCATTTT.

The count of this clone is one. The V and J genes are TRBV28 and TRBJ1-3; 8 positions agree with TRBD1. V lost 4 bases and J lost 4; bases outside the gene matches: 21. Germline values: CDR1 MDHEN, CDR2 SYDVKM. CDR3 length: 20 amino acids. The CDR3 region has the DNA TGTGCCAGCAGTTCTCCGACCCTCAGGACAGGGCCTTCGTACGGAAACACCATATATTTT. Protein product: CASSSPTLRTGPSYGNTIYF.

This chain links TRBV6-5 with TRBJ1-6; TRBD1 agrees at 7 bases. From germline, CDR1 is MNHEY and CDR2 SVGAGI. The CDR3 consists of 14 residues. With 5 bases clipped from V and 9 bases from J, the junction kept 7 bases outside the gene matches. The CDR3 DNA sequence: TGTGCCAGCAGTCAACAGGGGTTTGGTTCACCCCTCCACTTT. Its translation: CASSQQGFGSPLHF.

The gene calls are TRBV7-2 and TRBJ1-3, with 10 bases fitting TRBD1. J lost 0 bases, V lost 5 bases, and 10 bases had no gene match. The CDR3 runs to 18 residues. From germline, CDR1 is SGHTA and CDR2 FQGNSA. In nucleotides, the CDR3 is TGTGCCAGCAGCCCAGGGACAGGGGCTCTGAGCTCTGGAAACACCATATATTTT. Its protein product is CASSPGTGALSSGNTIYF.

The CDR3 DNA is TGCGCCAGCGTTGGGGGGTACGACACTGAAGCTTTCTTT. This encodes CASVGGYDTEAFF. The J gene is TRBJ1-1, the V gene TRBV5-1; D perhaps matches TRBD1 (5 bases). V was trimmed by 7 bases and J by 3 bases, leaving 13 bases between them. This CDR3 has 13 amino acids. Germline CDR1 reads SGHRS; CDR2 reads YFSETQ.

V and J are TRBV7-8 and TRBJ2-7; 9 nucleotides match TRBD1. V lost 3 bases, J lost 4 bases, and 4 bases stayed unmatched. Germline loops: CDR1 SGHVS, CDR2 FQNEAQ. This CDR3 contains 14 residues. CDR3 sequence (DNA): TGTGCCAGCAGCTTGGGGGACAGGGTTTACGAGCAGTACTTC. Amino acid sequence: CASSLGDRVYEQYF.

This sequence joins TRBV27 and TRBJ2-7, with a possible D match to TRBD1 (6 bases). Trimming removed 4 bases from V and 7 bases from J, with 14 bases in between. Germline V gives CDR1 MNHEY, CDR2 SMNVEV (reference sequence). This CDR3 has 13 amino acids. The CDR3 coding sequence is TGTGCCAGCAGTTCCCAGGGGTCGGGGGAGCAGTACTTC. This codes for CASSSQGSGEQYF.

This clone was recorded once. The chain recombines TRBV5-6 with TRBJ2-7, with D possibly matching TRBD1 (7 bases). This CDR3 is built from 14 residues. Germline CDR1 is SGHDT and CDR2 is YYEEEE. Trimming took off 7 bases at V and 3 bases at J, with 17 bases between the two ends. CDR3 coding DNA: TGTGCCAGCGGAGACAGGGACTTTAACTACGAGCAGTACTTC. This translates into CASGDRDFNYEQYF.

The chain carries TRBV5-1 and TRBJ1-2; TRBD1 aligns across 7 bases. Unmatched junction bases numbered 3, after V lost 4 bases and J lost 6 bases. Looked up from germline, CDR1 is SGHRS and CDR2 is YFSETQ. This CDR3 is 12 amino acids long. The CDR3 DNA reads as TGCGCCAGCAGCGTTCAGGGGGATGGCTACACCTTC. The encoded protein is CASSVQGDGYTF.